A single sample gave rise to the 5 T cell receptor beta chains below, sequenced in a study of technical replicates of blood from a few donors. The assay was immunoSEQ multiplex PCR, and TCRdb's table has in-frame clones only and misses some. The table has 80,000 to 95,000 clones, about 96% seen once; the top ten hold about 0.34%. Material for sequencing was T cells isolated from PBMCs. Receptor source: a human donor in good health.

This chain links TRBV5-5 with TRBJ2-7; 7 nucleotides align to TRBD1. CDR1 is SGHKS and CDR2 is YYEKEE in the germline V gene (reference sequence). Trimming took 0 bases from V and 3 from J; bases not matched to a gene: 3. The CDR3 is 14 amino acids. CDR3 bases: TGTGCCAGCAGCTTGGTGCGACAGGGCTACGAGCAGTACTTC. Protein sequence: CASSLVRQGYEQYF.

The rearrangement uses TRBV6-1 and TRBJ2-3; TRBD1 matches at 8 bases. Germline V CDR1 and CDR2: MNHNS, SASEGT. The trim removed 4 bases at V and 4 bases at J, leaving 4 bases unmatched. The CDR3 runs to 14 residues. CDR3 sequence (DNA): TGTGCCAGCAGTGGGACAGGGTACGCAGATACGCAGTATTTT. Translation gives CASSGTGYADTQYF.

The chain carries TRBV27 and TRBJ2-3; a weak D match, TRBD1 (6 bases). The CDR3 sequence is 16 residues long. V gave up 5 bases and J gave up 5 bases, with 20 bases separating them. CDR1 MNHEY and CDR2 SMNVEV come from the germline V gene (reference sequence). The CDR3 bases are TGTGCCAGCAGTCCCTCGACAGGCGAGAAGGTAGATACGCAGTATTTT. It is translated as CASSPSTGEKVDTQYF.

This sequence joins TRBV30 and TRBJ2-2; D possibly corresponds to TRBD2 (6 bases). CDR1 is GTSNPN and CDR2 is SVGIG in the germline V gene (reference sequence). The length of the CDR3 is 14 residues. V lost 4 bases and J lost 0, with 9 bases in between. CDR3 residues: CAWKPGANTGELFF. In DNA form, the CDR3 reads TGTGCCTGGAAACCGGGGGCGAACACCGGGGAGCTGTTTTTT.

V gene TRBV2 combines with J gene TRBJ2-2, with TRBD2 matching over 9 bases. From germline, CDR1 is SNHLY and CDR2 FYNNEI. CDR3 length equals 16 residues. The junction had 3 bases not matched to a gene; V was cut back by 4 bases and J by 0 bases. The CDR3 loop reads CASSGLAAANTGELFF. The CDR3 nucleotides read TGTGCCAGCAGTGGACTAGCGGCCGCGAACACCGGGGAGCTGTTTTTT.